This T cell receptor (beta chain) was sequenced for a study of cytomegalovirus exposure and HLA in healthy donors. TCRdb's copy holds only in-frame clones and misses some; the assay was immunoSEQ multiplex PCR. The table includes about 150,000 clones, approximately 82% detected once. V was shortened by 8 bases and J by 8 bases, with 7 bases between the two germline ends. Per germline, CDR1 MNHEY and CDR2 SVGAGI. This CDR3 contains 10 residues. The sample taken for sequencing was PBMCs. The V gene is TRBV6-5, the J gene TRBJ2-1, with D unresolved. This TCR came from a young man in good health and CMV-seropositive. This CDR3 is CASEEYEQFF. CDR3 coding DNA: TGTGCCAGCGAGGAGTATGAGCAGTTCTTC.